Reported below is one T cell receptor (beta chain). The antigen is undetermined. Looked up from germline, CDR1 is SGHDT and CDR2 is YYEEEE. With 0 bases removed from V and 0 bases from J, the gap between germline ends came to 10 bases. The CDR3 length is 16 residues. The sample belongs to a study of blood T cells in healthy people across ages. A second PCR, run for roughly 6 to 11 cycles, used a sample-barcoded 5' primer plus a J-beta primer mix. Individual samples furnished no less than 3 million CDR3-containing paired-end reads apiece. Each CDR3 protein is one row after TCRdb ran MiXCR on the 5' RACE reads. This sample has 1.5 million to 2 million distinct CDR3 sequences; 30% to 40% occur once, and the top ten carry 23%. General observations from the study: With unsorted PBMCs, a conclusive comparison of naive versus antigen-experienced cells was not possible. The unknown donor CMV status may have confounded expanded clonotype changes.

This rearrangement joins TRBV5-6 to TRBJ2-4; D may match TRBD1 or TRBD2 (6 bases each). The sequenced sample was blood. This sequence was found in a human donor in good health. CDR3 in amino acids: CASSLAGAVAKNIQYF. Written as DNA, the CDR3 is TGTGCCAGCAGCTTGGCGGGGGCCGTAGCCAAAAACATTCAGTACTTC.